Sequencing of this TCR beta chain was carried out in a study of shared T cell receptors in the human thymus. Assay used: immunoSEQ multiplex PCR; TCRdb lists only in-frame clones, some missing. This table holds roughly 700,000 clones, 88% found once. Note on this clone: Other DNA sequences in this sample translate to the same CDR3.

The CDR3 consists of 15 residues. V shed 2 bases, J shed 2 bases, and the junction held 6 bases outside the gene matches. In germline, CDR1 is SGDLS, CDR2 YYNGEE. The same data also went into a second study, on human thymus T cells. As that study records: Across thymic and blood repertoires, the usage of V and J genes appeared to be biased.

Sequencing was performed on thymocytes. This chain links TRBV9 with TRBJ2-7, with TRBD2 identical over 8 bases. The receptor was isolated from a boy under three years old with a congenital heart defect. CDR3 protein: CASSVGVSGTYEQYF. The CDR3 DNA reads TGTGCCAGCAGCGTCGGGGTTAGCGGGACCTACGAGCAGTACTTC.